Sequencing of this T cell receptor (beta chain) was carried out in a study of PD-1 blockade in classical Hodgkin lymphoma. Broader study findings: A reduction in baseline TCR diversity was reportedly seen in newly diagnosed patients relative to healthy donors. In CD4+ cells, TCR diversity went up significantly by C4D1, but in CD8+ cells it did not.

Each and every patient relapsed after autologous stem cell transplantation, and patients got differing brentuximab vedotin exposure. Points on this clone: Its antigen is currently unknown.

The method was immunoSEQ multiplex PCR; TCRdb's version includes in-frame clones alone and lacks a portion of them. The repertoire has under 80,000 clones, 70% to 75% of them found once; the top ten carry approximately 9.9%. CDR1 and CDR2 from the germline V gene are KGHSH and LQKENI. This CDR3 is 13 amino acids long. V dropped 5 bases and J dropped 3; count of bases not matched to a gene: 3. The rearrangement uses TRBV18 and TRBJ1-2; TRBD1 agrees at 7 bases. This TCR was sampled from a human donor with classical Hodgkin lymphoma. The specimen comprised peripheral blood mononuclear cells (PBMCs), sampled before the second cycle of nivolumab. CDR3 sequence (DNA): TGTGCCAGCTCAGGGGGACAGCACTATGGCTACACCTTC. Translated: CASSGGQHYGYTF.